What follows is one T cell receptor beta chain and its context. This sample was taken from a study of T cell responses to AZD1222 COVID-19 vaccine. The length of the CDR3 is 14 residues. Trimming took off 4 bases at V and 4 bases at J, with 11 bases between the two ends. CDR1 is SGHVS and CDR2 is FQNEAQ in the germline V gene. Only in-frame clones appear in the TCRdb table, and some are missing; sequencing was by immunoSEQ multiplex PCR. The sample consists of tens of thousands of clones, approximately 79% of them appearing once. The V gene is TRBV7-8, the J gene TRBJ1-3; no reliable D call. The sample consisted of peripheral blood, taken on day 0 of AZD1222 vaccination. The TCR sequence derives from an adult in good health. CDR3 protein: CASSSRGSGNTIYF. The CDR3 bases are TGTGCCAGCAGCTCCCGGGGATCGGGAAACACCATATATTTT.